A selection of T cell receptor beta chains follows, all from one sample in a study of T cell repertoires in cytomegalovirus infection. TCRdb processed the reads anew with MiXCR; each CDR3 protein has one entry. The data hold a few hundred thousand distinct CDR3 sequences, with about 17% observed a single time. Sequencing was performed on PBMCs. These receptors originate from a human donor in good health (CMV status not recorded). Some clones in this sample may be carry-over from other donors' samples. The conserved cysteine and the conserved F or W are not part of the CDR3 here. The order of the fields is J gene, V gene, CDR3 protein.

>TRBJ2-7|TRBV4-2
ASSQDRGSYEQY
>TRBJ1-3|TRBV9
ASSPYTVRPQRSGNTIY
>TRBJ2-3|TRBV19
ASQWGVSTDTQY
>TRBJ2-3|TRBV2
ASSPRQGVTDTQY
>TRBJ2-5|TRBV3-1
ASSQPGGPGETQY
>TRBJ1-2|TRBV12-3/TRBV12-4
ASSLTGEYGYT
>TRBJ1-6|TRBV6-5
ASSYLPGTNSPLH
>TRBJ1-1|TRBV12-3/TRBV12-4
ASSLFGGDTEAF
>TRBJ2-1|TRBV4-1
ASSQSTLAGRGEQF
>TRBJ2-3|TRBV4-1
ASSQGPGTDTQY
>TRBJ2-5|TRBV5-6
ASSGGRQGETQY
>TRBJ2-1|TRBV4-1
ASSLGTSGGSHEQF
>TRBJ2-1|TRBV2
ASSEGSRGEQF
>TRBJ1-6|TRBV7-3
ASSFGRGAPLH
>TRBJ2-5|TRBV20-1
SATSGGETQY
>TRBJ2-1|TRBV7-3
ASSSSGTSRYGEQF
>TRBJ2-5|TRBV6-2/TRBV6-3
ATGGQETQY
>TRBJ1-3|TRBV6-5
ASSYGRDGAYSGNTIY
>TRBJ1-2|TRBV6-5
ASSYEGAQDYGYT
>TRBJ2-5|TRBV7-9
ASSFSGDGQETQY
>TRBJ1-2|TRBV24-1
ATSDDRAINGYT
>TRBJ2-5|TRBV10-3
AISESGVPQETQY
>TRBJ2-1|TRBV11-3
ASSPSTAGGLSDEQF
>TRBJ2-7|TRBV2
ASSPGQGSLRRYEQY
>TRBJ2-2|TRBV12-3/TRBV12-4
ASRYGLAGAADTGELF